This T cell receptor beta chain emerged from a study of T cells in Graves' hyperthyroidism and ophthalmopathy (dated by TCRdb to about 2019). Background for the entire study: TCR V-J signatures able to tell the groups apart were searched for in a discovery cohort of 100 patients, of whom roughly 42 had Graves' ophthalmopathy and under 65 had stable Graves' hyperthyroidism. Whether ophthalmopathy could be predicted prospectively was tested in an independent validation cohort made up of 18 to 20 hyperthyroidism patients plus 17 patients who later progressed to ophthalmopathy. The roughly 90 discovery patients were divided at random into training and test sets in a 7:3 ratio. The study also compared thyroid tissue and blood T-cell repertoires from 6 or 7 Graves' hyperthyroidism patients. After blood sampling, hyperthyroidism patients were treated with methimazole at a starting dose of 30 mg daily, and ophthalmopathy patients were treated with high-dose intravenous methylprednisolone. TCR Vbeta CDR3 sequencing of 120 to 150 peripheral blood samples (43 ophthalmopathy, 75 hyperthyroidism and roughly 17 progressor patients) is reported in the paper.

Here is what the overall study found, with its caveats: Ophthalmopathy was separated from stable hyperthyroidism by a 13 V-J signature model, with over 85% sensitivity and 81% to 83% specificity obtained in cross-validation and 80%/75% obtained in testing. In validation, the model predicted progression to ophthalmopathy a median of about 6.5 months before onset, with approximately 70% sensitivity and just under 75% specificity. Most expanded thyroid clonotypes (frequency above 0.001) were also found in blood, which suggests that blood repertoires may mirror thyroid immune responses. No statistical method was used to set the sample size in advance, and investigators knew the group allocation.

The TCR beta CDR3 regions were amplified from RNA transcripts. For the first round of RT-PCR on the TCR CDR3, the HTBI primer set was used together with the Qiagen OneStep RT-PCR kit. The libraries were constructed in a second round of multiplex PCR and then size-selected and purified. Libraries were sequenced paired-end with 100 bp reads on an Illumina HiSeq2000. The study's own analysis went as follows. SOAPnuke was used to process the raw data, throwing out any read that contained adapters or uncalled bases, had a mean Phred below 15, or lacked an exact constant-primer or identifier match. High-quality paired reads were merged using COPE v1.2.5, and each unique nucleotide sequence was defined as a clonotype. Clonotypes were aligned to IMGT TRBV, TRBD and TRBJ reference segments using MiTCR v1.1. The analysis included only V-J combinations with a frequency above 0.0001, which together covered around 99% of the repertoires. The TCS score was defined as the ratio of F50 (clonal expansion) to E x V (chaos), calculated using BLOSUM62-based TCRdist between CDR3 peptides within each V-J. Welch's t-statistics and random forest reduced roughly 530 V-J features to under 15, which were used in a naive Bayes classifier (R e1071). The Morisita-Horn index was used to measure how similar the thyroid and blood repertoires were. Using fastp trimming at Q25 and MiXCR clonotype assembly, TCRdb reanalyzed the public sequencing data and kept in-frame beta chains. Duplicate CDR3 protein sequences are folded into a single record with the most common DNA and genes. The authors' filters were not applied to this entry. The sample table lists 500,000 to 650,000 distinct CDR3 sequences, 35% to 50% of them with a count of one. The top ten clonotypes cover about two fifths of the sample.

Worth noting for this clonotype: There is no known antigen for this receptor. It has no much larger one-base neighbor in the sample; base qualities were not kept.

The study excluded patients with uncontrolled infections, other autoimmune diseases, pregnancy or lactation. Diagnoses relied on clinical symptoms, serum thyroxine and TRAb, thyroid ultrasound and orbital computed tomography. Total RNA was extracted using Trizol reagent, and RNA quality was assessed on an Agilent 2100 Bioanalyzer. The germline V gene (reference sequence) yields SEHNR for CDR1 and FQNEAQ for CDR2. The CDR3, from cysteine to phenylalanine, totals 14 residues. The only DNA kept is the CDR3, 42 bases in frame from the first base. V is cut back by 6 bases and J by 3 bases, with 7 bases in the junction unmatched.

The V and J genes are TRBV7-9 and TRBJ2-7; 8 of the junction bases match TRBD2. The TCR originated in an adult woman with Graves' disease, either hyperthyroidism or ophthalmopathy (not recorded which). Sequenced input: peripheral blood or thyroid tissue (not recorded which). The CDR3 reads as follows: CASSHPGLGYEQYF. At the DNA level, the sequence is TGTGCCAGCAGTCACCCGGGACTAGGCTACGAGCAGTACTTC.